This T cell receptor beta chain comes out of a study of cytomegalovirus exposure and HLA in healthy donors. Study results and caveats: Most subjects had HLA-A and HLA-B alleles reportedly predicted accurately by TCR beta sequences.

As to this clone: Its antigen remains unknown.

The CDR3 runs to 12 residues. Between the trimmed V and J ends, which lost 5 bases and 2 bases, there was a span of 7 bases. Germline CDR1 is MNHEY and CDR2 is SVGAGI. Primers for the PCR totalled 60 Vbeta and 13 Jbeta. Assay: immunoSEQ multiplex PCR; the TCRdb copy retains only in-frame clones and omits some. This sample has 85,000 to 95,000 clones, with 60% to 70% found just once. This sequence originates from a woman younger than 45 in good health and CMV-seronegative. The chain joins TRBV6-5 to TRBJ2-7, with D maybe TRBD2 (5 bases). Sequencing input: PBMCs. The DNA for the CDR3 is TGTGCCAGCAGTGATAGCGCCTACGAGCAGTACTTC. The encoded protein is CASSDSAYEQYF.